This TCR beta chain derives from a study of blood T cell repertoires in COVID-19. Study-wide background: Sources were T cells, B-cell-depleted T cells, or PBMCs; the material itself was cDNA or gDNA.

Assay: immunoSEQ multiplex PCR; the TCRdb copy retains only in-frame clones and omits some. The sample holds about 190,000 clones, about four fifths seen once. Recruits, aged roughly 18 to 95 years, lived in approximately 26 US areas. Grouping used clinical history reported by participants in a survey and questionnaire. Recovery meant two consecutive negative NP/OP PCR tests, professional clearance, or resolved symptoms. The TCR comes from a woman aged 30 to 39 who had recovered from COVID-19. Sequencing was carried out using PBMCs or T cells enriched from blood (not recorded which).

CDR3 sequence: CASSQDPRGSRDEKLFF. For the CDR3, the DNA is TGTGCCAGCAGCCAAGACCCCAGGGGGTCGAGGGACGAAAAACTGTTTTTT. This chain joins TRBV14 and TRBJ1-4; 7 bases line up with TRBD1. The CDR3 runs 17 residues. CDR1 SGHDN and CDR2 FVKESK come from the germline V gene. V shed 0 bases and J 8 bases; nucleotides not matched to a gene: 12.